The following is a TCR beta chain sequence with its context. Its antigen is currently unknown. The germline gives CDR1 SEHNR, CDR2 FQNEAQ (reference sequence). Trimming removed 1 base at V and 6 bases at J, with 15 bases between. The CDR3 has 15 amino acids. The entry originates in a study of immune cell composition in non-small cell lung cancer. The wider study: Lung adenocarcinoma or squamous carcinoma made up most tumours.

General observations from the study: Lung adenocarcinomas had lower top 10 clone scores and clonality than squamous tumours. Tumour TCR-beta clonality showed no significant link to smoking pack-years.

The protocol was immunoSEQ multiplex PCR, while the TCRdb copy is restricted to in-frame clones and leaves out a portion. The table has 2,500 to 3,500 clones, about three quarters seen once. Genomic DNA came from frozen unsorted single-cell suspensions. Sequenced: lung tumor tissue. The clonotype comes from a human donor with non-small cell lung cancer. The genes are TRBV7-9 and TRBJ1-1, with a tentative D call TRBD1 (6 bases). The CDR3 loop reads CASSLGGGGLPEAFF. CDR3 DNA sequence: TGTGCCAGCAGCTTAGGAGGGGGGGGACTCCCTGAAGCTTTCTTT.